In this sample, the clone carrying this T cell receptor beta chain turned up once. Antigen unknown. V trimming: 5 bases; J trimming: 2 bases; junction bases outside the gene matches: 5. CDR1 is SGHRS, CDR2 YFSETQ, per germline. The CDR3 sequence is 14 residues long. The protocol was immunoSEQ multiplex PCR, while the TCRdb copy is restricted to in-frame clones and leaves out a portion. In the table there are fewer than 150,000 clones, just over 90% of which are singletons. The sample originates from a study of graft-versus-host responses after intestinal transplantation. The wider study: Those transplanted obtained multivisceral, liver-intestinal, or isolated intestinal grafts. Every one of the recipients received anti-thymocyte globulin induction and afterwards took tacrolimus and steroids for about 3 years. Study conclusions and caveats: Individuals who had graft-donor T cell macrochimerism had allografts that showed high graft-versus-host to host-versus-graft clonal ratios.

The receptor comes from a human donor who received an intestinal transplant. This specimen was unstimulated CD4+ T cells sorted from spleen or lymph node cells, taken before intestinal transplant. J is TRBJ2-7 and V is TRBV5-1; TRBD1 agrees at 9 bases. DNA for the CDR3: TGCGCCAGCAGGTCCGGGACAGGGACCTACGAGCAGTACTTC. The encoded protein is CASRSGTGTYEQYF.